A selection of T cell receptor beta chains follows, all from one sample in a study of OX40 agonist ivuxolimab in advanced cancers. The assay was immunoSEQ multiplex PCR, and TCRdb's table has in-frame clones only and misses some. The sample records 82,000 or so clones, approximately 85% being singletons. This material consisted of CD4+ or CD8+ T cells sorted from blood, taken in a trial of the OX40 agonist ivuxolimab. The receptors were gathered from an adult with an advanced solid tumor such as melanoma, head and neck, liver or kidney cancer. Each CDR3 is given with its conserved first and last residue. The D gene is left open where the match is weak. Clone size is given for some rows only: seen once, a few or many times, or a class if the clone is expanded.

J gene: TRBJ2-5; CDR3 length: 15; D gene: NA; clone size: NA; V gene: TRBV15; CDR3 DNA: TGTGCCACAAAACGTGGGGACCTGGAGGCGGAGACCCAGTACTTC; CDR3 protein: CATKRGDLEAETQYF
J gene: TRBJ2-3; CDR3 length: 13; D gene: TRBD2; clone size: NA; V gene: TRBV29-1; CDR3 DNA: TGCAGCGCGGGAGGGGGGGGCACAGATACGCAGTATTTT; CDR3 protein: CSAGGGGTDTQYF
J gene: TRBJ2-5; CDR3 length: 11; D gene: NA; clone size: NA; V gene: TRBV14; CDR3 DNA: TGTGCCAGCAGTCTAGTGGGGGACCAGTACTTC; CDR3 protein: CASSLVGDQYF
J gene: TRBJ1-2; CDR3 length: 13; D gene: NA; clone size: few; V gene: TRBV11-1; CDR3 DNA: TGTGCCAGCAGCCAAGACGGATACTATGGCTACACCTTC; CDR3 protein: CASSQDGYYGYTF
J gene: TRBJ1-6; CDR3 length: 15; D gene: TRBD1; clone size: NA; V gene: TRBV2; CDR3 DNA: TGTGCCAGCAGGGGGGGGACAGGGCGAAATTCACCCCTCCACTTT; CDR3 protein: CASRGGTGRNSPLHF
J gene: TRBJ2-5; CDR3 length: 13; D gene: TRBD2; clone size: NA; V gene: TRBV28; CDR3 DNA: TGTGCCAGCAGTTTACCCTCGGGAGGGACCCAGTACTTC; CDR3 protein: CASSLPSGGTQYF
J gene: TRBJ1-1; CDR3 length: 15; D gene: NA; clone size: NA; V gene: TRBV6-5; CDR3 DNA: TGTGCCAGCATTACCCGCGGGGGATTAGGCACTGAAGCTTTCTTT; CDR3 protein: CASITRGGLGTEAFF
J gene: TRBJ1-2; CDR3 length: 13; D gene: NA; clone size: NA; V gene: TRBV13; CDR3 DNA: TGTGCCAGCAGCTTAGGACAGGGTCGGGGCTACACCTTC; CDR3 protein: CASSLGQGRGYTF
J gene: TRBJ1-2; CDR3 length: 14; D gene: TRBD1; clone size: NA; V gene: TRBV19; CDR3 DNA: TGTGCCAGTAGTATCTGGGGGACAGGTACCAGCTACACCTTC; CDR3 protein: CASSIWGTGTSYTF
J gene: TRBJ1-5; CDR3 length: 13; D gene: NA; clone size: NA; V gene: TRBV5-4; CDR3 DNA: TGTGCCAGCAGCTTGACAGTGGGGCAGCCCCAGCATTTT; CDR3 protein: CASSLTVGQPQHF
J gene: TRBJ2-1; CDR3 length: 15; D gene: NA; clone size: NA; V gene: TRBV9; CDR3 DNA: TGTGCCAGCAGCGTAGGGGTTGAGTCCTACAATGAGCAGTTCTTC; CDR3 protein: CASSVGVESYNEQFF
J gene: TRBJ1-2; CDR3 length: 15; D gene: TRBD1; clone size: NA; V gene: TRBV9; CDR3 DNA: TGTGCCAGCAGCAGTGGACAGGGAACCGTTTATGGCTACACCTTC; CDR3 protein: CASSSGQGTVYGYTF
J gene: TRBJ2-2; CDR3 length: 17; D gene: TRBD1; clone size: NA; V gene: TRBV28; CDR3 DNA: TGTGCCAGCATTCAGAACCCGGGACAGGGGAATACCGGGGAGCTGTTTTTT; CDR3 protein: CASIQNPGQGNTGELFF
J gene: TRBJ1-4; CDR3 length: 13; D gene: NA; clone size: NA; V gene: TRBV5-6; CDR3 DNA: TGTGCCAGCAGCTTGACGGACCATGAAAAACTGTTTTTT; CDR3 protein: CASSLTDHEKLFF
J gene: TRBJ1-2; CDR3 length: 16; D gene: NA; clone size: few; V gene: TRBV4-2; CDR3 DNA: TGTGCCAGCAGCCAAGATGTCAGGGTGGGAGACTATGGCTACACCTTC; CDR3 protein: CASSQDVRVGDYGYTF
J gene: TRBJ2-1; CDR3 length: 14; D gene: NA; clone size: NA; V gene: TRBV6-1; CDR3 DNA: TGTGCCAGTAAATTACTTACAGGGTCCAATGAGCAGTTCTTC; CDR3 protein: CASKLLTGSNEQFF
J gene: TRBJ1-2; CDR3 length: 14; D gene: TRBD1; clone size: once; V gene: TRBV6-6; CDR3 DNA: TGTGCCAGCAGTTACTCGAGGGACAGGGCGGGCTACACCTTC; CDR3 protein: CASSYSRDRAGYTF